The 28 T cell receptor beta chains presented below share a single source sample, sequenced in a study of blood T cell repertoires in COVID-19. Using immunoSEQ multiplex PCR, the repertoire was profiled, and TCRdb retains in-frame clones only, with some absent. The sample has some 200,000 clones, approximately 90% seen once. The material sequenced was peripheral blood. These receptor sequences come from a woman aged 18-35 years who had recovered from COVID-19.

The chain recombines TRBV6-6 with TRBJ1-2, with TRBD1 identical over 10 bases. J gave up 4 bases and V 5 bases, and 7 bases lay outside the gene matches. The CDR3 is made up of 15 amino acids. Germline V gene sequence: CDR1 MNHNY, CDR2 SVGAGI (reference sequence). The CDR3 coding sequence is TGTGCCAGCAGTCTAGGGACAGGGGTCTTCTATGGCTACACCTTC. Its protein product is CASSLGTGVFYGYTF.

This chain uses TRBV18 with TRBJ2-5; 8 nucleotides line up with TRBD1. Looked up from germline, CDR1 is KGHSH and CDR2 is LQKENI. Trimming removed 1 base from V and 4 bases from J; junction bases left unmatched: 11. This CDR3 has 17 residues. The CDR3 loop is CASSPRSNRGSRETQYF. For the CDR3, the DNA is TGTGCCAGCTCACCACGTTCGAACAGGGGGAGTCGAGAGACCCAGTACTTC. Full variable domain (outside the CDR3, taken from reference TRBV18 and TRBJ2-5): NAGVMQNPRHLVRRRGQEARLRCSPMKGHSHVYWYRQLPEEGLKFMVYLQKENIIDESGMPKERFSAEFPKEGPSILRIQQVVRGDSAAYFCASSPRSNRGSRETQYFGPGTRLLVL.

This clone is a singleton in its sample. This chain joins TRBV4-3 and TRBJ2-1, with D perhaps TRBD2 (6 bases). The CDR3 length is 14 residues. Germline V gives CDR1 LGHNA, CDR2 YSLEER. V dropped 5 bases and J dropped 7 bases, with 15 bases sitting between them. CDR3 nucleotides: TGCGCCAGCAGCTCTCGGCGGGGTATAAATGAGCAGTTCTTC. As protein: CASSSRRGINEQFF.

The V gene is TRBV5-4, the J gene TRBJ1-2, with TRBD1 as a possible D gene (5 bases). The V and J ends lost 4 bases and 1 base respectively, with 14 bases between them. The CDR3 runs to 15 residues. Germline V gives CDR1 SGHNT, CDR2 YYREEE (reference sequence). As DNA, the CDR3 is TGTGCCAGCAGCCCAGGGCAGGGTTTTAACTATGGCTACACCTTC. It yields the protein CASSPGQGFNYGYTF.

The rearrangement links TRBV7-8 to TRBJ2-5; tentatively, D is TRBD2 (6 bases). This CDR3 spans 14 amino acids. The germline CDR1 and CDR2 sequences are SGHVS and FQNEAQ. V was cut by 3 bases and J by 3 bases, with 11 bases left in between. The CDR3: CASSFWRGKETQYF. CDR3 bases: TGTGCCAGCAGCTTTTGGCGGGGAAAAGAGACCCAGTACTTC.

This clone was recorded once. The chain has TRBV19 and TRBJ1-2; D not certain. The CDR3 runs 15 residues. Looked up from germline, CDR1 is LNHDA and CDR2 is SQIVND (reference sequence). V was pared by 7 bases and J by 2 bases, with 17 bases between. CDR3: CASKVASSGNYGYTF. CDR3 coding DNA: TGTGCCAGTAAAGTGGCATCCTCGGGGAACTATGGCTACACCTTC.

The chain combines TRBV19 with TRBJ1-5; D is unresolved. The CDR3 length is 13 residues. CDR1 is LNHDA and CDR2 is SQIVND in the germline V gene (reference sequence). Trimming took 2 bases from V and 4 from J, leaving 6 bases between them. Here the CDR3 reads CASSISRNQPQHF. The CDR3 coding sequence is TGTGCCAGTAGTATATCTAGAAATCAGCCCCAGCATTTT.

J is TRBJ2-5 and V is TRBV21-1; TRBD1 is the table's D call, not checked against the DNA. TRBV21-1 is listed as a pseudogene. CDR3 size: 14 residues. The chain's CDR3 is CASSKPTGKETQYF. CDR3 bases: TGTGCCAGCAGCAAACCGACAGGGAAGGAGACCCAGTACTTC.

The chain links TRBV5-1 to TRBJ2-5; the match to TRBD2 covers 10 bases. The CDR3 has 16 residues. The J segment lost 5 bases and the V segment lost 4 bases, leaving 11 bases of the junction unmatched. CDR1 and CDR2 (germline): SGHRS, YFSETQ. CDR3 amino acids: CASSRDSGGRAETQYF. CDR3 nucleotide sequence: TGCGCCAGCAGCAGAGATAGCGGGGGGCGGGCGGAGACCCAGTACTTC.

The CDR3 region is CASSEGQSGSYEQYF. As DNA, the CDR3 is TGTGCCAGCAGTGAGGGACAATCGGGATCCTACGAGCAGTACTTC. The chain uses TRBV6-1 and TRBJ2-7, with a tentative D call TRBD1 (6 bases). Germline loops: CDR1 MNHNS, CDR2 SASEGT. The ends were cut back, 3 bases at V and 1 base at J, with 13 bases in the middle. The CDR3 runs 15 residues.

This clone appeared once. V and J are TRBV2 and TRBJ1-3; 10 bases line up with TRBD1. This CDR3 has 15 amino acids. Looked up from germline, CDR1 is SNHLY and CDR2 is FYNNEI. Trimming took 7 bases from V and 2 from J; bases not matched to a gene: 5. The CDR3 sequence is CASTVGQGAGNTIYF. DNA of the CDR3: TGTGCCAGCACCGTAGGACAGGGGGCTGGAAACACCATATATTTT.

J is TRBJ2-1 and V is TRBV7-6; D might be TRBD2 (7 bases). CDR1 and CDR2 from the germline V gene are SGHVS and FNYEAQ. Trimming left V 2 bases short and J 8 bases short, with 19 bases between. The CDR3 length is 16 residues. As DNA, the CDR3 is TGTGCCAGCAGCTTAAGCGGTGGGGGGGCTGGAGATGAGCAGTTCTTC. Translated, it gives CASSLSGGGAGDEQFF. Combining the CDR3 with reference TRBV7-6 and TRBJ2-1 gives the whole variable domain GAGVSQSPRYKVTKRGQDVALRCDPISGHVSLYWYRQALGQGPEFLTYFNYEAQQDKSGLPNDRFSAERPEGSISTLTIQRTEQRDSAMYRCASSLSGGGAGDEQFFGPGTRLTVL.

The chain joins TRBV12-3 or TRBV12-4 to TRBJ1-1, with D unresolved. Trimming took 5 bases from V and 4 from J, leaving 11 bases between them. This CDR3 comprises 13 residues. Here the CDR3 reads CASSLGPTTEAFF. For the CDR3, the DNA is TGTGCCAGCAGTCTGGGCCCGACCACTGAAGCTTTCTTT.

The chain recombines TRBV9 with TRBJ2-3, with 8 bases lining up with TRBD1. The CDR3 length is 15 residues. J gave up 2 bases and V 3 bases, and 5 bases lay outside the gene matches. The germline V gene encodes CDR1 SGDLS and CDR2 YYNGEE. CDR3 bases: TGTGCCAGCAGCGGGGACAGGACCTACACAGATACGCAGTATTTT. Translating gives CASSGDRTYTDTQYF. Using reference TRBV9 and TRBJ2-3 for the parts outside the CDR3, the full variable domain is DSGVTQTPKHLITATGQRVTLRCSPRSGDLSVYWYQQSLDQGLQFLIQYYNGEERAKGNILERFSAQQFPDLHSELNLSSLELGDSALYFCASSGDRTYTDTQYFGPGTRLTVL.

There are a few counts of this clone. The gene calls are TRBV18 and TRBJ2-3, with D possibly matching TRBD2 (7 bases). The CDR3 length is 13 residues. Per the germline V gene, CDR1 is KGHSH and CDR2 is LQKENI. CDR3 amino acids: CATQLGGPDTQYF. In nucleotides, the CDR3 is TGTGCTACCCAACTGGGGGGGCCAGATACGCAGTATTTT.

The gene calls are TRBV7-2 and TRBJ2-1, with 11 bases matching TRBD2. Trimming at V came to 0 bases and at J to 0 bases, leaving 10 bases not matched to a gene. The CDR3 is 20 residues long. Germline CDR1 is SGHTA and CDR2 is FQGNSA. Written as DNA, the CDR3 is TGTGCCAGCAGCTTAGCCCTATCTCCTAGCGGGAGGAGCTCCTACAATGAGCAGTTCTTC. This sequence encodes CASSLALSPSGRSSYNEQFF.

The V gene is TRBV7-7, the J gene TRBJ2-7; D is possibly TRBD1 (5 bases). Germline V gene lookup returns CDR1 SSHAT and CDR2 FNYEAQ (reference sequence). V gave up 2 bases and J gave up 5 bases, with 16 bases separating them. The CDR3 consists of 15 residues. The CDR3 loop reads CASSLTTDRHHEQYF. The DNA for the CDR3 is TGTGCCAGCAGCTTAACGACAGATCGTCACCACGAGCAGTACTTC. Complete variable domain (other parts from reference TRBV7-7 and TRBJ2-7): GAGVSQSPRYKVTKRGQDVTLRCDPISSHATLYWYQQALGQGPEFLTYFNYEAQPDKSGLPSDRFSAERPEGSISTLTIQRTEQRDSAMYRCASSLTTDRHHEQYFGPGTRLTVT.

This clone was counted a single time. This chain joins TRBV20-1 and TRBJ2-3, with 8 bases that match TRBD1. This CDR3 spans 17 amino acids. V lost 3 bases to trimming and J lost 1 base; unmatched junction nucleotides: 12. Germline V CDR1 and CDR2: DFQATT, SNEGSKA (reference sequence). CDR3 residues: CSASRGTGRRGTDTQYF. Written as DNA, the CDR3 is TGCAGTGCTAGTCGAGGGACAGGTCGGAGGGGCACAGATACGCAGTATTTT.

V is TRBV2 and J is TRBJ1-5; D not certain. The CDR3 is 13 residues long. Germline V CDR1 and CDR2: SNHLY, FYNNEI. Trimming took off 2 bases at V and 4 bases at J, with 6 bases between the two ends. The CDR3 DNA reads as TGTGCCAGCAGTGAAACATATAATCAGCCCCAGCATTTT. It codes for CASSETYNQPQHF.

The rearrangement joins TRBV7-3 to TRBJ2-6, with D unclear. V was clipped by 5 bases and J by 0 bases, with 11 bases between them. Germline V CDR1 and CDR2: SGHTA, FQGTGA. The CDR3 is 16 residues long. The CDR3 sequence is CASSRVRYSGANVLTF. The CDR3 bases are TGTGCCAGCAGCAGAGTCCGGTACTCTGGGGCCAACGTCCTGACTTTC.

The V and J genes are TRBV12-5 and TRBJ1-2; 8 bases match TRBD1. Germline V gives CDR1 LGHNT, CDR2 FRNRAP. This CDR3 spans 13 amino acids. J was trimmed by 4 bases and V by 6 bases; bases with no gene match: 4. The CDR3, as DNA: TGTGCTAGTGGCATACAGGGGGTCTATGGCTACACCTTC. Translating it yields CASGIQGVYGYTF.

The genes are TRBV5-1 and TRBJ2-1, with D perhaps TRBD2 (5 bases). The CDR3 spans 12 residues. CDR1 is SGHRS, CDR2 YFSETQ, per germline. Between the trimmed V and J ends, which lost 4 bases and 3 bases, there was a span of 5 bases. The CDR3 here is CASSRDYNEQFF. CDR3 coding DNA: TGCGCCAGCAGCCGGGACTACAATGAGCAGTTCTTC.

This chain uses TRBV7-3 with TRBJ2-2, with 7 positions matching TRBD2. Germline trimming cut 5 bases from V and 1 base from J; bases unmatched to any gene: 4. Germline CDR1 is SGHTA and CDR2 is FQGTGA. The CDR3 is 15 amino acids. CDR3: CASSRERENTGELFF. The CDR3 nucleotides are TGTGCCAGCAGCCGGGAGCGGGAGAACACCGGGGAGCTGTTTTTT.

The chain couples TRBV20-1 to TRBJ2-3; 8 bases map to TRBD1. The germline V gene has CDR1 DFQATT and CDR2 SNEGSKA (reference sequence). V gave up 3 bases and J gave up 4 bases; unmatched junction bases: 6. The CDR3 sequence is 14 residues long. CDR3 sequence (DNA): TGCAGTGCTAGTGGACAGGGTATTCCAGATACGCAGTATTTT. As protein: CSASGQGIPDTQYF.

CDR3 DNA: TGTGCCAGCAACTTGAGGTACAGGGCAACTAATGAAAAACTGTTTTTT. Its translation: CASNLRYRATNEKLFF. The V gene is TRBV2, the J gene TRBJ1-4; the D gene is possibly TRBD1 (6 bases). This CDR3 is built from 16 residues. The V gene lost 7 bases and the J gene lost 0 bases, with 15 bases spanning the gap. Germline lookup yields CDR1 SNHLY and CDR2 FYNNEI.

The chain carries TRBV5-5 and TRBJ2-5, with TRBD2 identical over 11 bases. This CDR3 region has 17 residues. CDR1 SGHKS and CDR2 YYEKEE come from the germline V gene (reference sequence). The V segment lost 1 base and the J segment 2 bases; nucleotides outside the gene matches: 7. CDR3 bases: TGTGCCAGCAGCTTGCTAAGACTAGCGGGGCCTCAAGAGACCCAGTACTTC. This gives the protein CASSLLRLAGPQETQYF.

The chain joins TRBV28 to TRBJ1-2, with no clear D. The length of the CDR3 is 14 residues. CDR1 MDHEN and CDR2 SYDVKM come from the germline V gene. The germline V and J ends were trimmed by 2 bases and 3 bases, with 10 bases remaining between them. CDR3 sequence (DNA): TGTGCCAGCAGTTTACCCGGGGAGGACTATGGCTACACCTTC. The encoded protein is CASSLPGEDYGYTF.

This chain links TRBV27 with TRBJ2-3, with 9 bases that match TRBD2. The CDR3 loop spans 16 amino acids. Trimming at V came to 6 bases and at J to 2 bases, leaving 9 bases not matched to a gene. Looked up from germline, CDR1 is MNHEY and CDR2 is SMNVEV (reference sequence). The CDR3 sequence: CASSPLAGLFTDTQYF. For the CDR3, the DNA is TGTGCCAGCAGCCCACTAGCGGGCCTATTCACAGATACGCAGTATTTT.